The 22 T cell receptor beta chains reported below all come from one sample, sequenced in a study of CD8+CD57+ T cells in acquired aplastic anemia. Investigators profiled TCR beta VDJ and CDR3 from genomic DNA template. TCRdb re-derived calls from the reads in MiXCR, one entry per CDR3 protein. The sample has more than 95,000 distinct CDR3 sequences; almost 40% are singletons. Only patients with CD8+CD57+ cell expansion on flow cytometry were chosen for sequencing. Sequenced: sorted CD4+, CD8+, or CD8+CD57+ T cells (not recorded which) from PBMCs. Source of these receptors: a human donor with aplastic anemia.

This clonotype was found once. CDR3 region: CASSVRTQETQYF. The CDR3 nucleotides read TGTGCCAGTAGTGTCAGGACCCAAGAGACCCAGTACTTC. The V call is TRBV19, the J call TRBJ2-5; D gene ambiguous. The CDR3 length is 13 residues. Deletions cut 5 bases from V and 1 base from J, with 8 bases between. Germline V CDR1 and CDR2: LNHDA, SQIVND (reference sequence).

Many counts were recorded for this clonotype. CDR3 bases: TGCGCCAGCAGTAGGACTAGCGGGGGGCAACACAATGAGCAGTTCTTC. Amino acid sequence: CASSRTSGGQHNEQFF. The rearrangement joins TRBV5-1 to TRBJ2-1, with 14 bases that match TRBD2. V shed 5 bases, J shed 5 bases, and the junction held 6 bases outside the gene matches. Germline V CDR1 and CDR2: SGHRS, YFSETQ. This CDR3 has 16 amino acids.

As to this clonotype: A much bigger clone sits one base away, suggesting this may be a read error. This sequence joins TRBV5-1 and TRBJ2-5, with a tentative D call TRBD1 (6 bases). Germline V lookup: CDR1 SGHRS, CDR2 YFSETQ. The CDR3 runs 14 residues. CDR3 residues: CASSTRGYHETQYF. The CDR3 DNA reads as TGCGCCAGCAGCACCAGGGGCTACCATGAGACCCAGTACTTC.

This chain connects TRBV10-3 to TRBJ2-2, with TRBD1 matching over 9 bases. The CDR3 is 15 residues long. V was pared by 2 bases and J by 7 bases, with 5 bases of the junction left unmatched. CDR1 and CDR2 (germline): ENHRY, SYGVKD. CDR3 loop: CAISEGTGPYGELFF. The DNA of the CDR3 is TGTGCCATCAGTGAGGGGACAGGGCCCTACGGGGAGCTGTTTTTT.

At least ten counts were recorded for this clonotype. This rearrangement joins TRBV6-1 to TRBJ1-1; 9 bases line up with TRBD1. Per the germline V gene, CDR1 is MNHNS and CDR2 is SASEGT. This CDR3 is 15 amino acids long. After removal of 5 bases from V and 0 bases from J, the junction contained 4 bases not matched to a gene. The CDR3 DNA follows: TGTGCCAGCAGTATCAGGACAGGGGTGAACACTGAAGCTTTCTTT. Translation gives CASSIRTGVNTEAFF.

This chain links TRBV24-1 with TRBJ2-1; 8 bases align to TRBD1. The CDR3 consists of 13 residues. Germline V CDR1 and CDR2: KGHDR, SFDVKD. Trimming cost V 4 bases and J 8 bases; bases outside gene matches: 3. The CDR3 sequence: CATSEDREDEQFF. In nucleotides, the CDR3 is TGTGCCACCAGTGAGGACAGGGAGGATGAGCAGTTCTTC.

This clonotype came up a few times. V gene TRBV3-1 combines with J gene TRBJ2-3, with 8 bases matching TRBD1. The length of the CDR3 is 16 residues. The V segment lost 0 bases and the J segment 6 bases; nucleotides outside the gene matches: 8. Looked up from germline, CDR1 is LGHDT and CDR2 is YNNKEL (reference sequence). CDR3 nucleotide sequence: TGTGCCAGCAGCCAAGATCCGCAGGGGGCGAAGGATACGCAGTATTTT. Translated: CASSQDPQGAKDTQYF.

For the CDR3, the DNA is TGTGCCACCAGTGATTCCACAGGGGACCCCCTCACTGATACGCAGTATTTT. Translation gives CATSDSTGDPLTDTQYF. The chain is built from TRBV24-1 and TRBJ2-3; 7 bases agree with TRBD1. The CDR3 extends over 17 amino acids. Looked up from germline, CDR1 is KGHDR and CDR2 is SFDVKD. Trimming cost V 2 bases and J 6 bases; bases outside gene matches: 13.

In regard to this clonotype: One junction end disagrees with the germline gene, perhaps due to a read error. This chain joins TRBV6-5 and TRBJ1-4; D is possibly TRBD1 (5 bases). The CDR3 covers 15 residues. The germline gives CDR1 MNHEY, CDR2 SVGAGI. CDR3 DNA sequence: TGTGCCAGCAGTTCTCCAGCAGGGCTGGGGGAAAAACTGTCTTTT. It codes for CASSSPAGLGEKLSF.

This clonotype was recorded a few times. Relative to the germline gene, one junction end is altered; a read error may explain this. CDR3 protein: CAISGEGAEELFF. CDR3 nucleotide sequence: TGTGCCATCAGTGGAGAGGGGGCCGAGGAGCTGTTCTTT. The rearrangement joins TRBV10-3 to TRBJ2-2; TRBD1 matches at 7 bases. The CDR3 covers 13 residues. In germline, CDR1 is ENHRY, CDR2 SYGVKD.

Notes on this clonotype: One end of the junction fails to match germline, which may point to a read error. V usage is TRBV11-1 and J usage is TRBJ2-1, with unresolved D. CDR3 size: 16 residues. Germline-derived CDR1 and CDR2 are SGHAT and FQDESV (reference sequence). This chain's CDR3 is CASSLDLRAMYNEQSF. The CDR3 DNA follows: TGTGCCAGCAGCTTAGATTTGCGAGCCATGTACAATGAGCAGTCCTTC. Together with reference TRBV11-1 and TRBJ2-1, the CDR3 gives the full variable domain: EAEVAQSPRYKITEKSQAVAFWCDPISGHATLYWYRQILGQGPELLVQFQDESVVDDSQLPKDRFSAERLKGVDSTLKIQPAELGDSAMYLCASSLDLRAMYNEQSFGPGTRLTVL.

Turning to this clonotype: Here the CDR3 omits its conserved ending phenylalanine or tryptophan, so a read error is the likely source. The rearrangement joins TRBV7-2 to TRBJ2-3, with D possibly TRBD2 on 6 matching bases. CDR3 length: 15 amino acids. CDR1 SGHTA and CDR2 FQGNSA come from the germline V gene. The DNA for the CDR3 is TGTGTCAGCAGCTCCGGGACTCCAAAAACAGATACGCAGTATGTT. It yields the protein CVSSSGTPKTDTQYV.

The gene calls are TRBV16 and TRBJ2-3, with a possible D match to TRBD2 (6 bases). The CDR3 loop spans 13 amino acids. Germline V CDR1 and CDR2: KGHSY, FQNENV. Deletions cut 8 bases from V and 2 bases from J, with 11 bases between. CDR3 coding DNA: TGTGCCAGCGGGGGGACTTACACAGATACGCAGTATTTT. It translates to CASGGTYTDTQYF.

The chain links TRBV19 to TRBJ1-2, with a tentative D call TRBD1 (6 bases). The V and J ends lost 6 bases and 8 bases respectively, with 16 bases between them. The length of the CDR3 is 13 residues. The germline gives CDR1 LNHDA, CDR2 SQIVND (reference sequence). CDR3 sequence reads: CASSSSGGRGYTF. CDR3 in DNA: TGTGCCAGTAGCTCGTCGGGGGGGCGGGGCTACACCTTC.

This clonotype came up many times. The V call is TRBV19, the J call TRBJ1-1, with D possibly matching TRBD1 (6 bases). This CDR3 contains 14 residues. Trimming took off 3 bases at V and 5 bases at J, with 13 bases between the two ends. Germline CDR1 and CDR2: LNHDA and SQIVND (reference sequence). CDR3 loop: CASSIEGRGTEAFF. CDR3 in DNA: TGTGCCAGTAGTATTGAGGGAAGGGGGACTGAAGCTTTCTTT.

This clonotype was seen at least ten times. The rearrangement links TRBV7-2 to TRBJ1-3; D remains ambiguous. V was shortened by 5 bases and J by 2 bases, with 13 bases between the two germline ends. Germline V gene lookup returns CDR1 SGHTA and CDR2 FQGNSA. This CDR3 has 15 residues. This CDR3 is CASSLAGWAGNTIYF. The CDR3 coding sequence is TGTGCCAGCAGCCTCGCGGGTTGGGCTGGAAACACCATATATTTT.

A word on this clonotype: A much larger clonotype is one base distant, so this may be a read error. In DNA, the CDR3 is TGTGCCAGCAGTTTGGACAGATCGAAGCAGCTCTTC. As protein: CASSLDRSKQLF. V is TRBV12-3 or TRBV12-4 and J is TRBJ2-1; D is perhaps TRBD1 (6 bases). There are 12 residues in the CDR3.

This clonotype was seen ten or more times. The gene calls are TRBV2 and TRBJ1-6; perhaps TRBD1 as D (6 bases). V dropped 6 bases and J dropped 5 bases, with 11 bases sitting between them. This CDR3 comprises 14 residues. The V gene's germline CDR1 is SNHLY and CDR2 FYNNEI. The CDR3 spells CASSERQDNSPLHF. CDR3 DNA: TGTGCCAGCAGCGAACGACAGGATAATTCACCCCTCCACTTT.

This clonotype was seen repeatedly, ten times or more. The CDR3 DNA is TGTGCCACCAGCAGTCCGGGACAGGGTACTGGAAACACCATATATTTT. Protein: CATSSPGQGTGNTIYF. The rearrangement joins TRBV15 to TRBJ1-3; 9 nucleotides line up with TRBD1. This CDR3 has 16 amino acids. V gave up 3 bases and J gave up 2 bases; unmatched junction bases: 5. Germline CDR1 and CDR2: LNHNV and YYDKDF (reference sequence).

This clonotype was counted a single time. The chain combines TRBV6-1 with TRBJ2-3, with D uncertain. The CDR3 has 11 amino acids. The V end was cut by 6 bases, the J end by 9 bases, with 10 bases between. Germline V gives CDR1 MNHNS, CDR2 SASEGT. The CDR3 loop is CASRIRTTQYF. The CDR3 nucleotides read TGTGCCAGCAGGATTAGAACAACGCAGTATTTT.

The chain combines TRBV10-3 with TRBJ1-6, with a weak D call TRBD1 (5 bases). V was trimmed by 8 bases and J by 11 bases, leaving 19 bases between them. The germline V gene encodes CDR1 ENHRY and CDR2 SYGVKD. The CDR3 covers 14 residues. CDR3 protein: CAIGRDPFSPPLHF. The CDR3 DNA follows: TGTGCCATCGGGAGGGACCCATTCTCTCCACCCCTCCACTTT.

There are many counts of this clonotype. CDR3 bases: TGCGCCAGCAGTGAGTCGGCGGGGGAGAGTAATTCACCCCTCCACTTT. Residues: CASSESAGESNSPLHF. The V call is TRBV10-2, the J call TRBJ1-6; a weak D match, TRBD1 (5 bases). Trimming took off 0 bases at V and 6 bases at J, with 12 bases between the two ends. The CDR3 extends over 16 amino acids. The germline gives CDR1 WSHSY, CDR2 SAAADI.